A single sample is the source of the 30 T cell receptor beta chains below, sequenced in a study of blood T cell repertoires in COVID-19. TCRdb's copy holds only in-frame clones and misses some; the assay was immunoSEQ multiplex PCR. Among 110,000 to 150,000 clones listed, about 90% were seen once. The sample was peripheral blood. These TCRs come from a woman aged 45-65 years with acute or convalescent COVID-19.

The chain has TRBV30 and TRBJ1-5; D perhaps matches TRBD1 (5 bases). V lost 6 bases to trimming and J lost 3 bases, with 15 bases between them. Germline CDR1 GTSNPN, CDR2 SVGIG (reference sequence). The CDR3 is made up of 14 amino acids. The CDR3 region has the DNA TGTGCCTGTATCGGACGGGGGTACAATCAGCCCCAGCATTTT. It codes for CACIGRGYNQPQHF.

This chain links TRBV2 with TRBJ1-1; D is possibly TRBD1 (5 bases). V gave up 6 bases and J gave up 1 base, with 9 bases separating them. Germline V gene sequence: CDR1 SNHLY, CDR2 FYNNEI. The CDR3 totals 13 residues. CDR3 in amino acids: CASSRESNTEAFF. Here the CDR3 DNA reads TGTGCCAGCAGCAGGGAATCGAACACTGAAGCTTTCTTT.

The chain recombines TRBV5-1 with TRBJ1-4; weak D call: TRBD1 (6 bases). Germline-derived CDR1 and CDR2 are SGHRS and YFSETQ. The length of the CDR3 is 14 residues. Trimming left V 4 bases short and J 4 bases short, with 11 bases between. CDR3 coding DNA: TGCGCCAGCAGCGTCGGACAGATTAATGAAAAACTGTTTTTT. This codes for CASSVGQINEKLFF.

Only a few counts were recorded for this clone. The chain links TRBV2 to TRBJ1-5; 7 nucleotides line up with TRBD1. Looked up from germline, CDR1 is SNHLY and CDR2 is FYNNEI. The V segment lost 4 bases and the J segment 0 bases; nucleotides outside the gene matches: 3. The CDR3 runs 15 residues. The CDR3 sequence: CASSVGDSSNQPQHF. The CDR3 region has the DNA TGTGCCAGCAGTGTAGGGGACAGTAGCAATCAGCCCCAGCATTTT.

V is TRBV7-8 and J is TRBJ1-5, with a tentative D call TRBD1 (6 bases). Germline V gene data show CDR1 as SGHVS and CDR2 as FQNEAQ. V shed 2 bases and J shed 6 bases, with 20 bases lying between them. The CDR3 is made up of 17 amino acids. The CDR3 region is CASSLSTGPLVVQPQHF. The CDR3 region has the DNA TGTGCCAGCAGCTTATCCACAGGGCCGCTAGTTGTTCAGCCCCAGCATTTT.

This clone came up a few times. The CDR3 loop reads CASSVGAVGGTEAFF. CDR3 sequence (DNA): TGTGCCAGCAGCGTAGGGGCCGTGGGGGGCACTGAAGCTTTCTTT. The V call is TRBV9, the J call TRBJ1-1; D might be TRBD1 (5 bases). CDR3 size: 15 residues. Germline loops: CDR1 SGDLS, CDR2 YYNGEE. V was trimmed by 0 bases and J by 4 bases, leaving 13 bases between them.

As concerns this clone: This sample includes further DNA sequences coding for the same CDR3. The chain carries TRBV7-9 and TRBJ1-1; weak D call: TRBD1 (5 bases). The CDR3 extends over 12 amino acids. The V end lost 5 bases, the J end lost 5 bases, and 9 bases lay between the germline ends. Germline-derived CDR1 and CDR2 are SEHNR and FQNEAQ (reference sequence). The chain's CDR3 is CASSRGGTEAFF. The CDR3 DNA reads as TGTGCCAGCAGCCGTGGGGGGACTGAAGCTTTCTTT.

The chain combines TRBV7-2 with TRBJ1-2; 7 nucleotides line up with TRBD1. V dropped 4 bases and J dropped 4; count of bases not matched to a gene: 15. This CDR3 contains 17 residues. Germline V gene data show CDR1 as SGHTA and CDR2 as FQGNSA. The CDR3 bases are TGTGCCAGCAGCTACCCTGGGGACAGACGAGTTATCTATGGCTACACCTTC. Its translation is CASSYPGDRRVIYGYTF.

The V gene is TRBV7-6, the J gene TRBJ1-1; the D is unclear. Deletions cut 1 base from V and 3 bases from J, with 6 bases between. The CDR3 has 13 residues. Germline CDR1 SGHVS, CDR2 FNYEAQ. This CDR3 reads CASSLDGDTEAFF. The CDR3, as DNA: TGTGCCAGCAGCTTAGACGGGGACACTGAAGCTTTCTTT. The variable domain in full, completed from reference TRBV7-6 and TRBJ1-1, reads GAGVSQSPRYKVTKRGQDVALRCDPISGHVSLYWYRQALGQGPEFLTYFNYEAQQDKSGLPNDRFSAERPEGSISTLTIQRTEQRDSAMYRCASSLDGDTEAFFGQGTRLTVV.

CDR3 coding DNA: TGTGCCAGCAGTTACTCGTTCAGGGATATTGAGCAGTTCTTC. Amino acids: CASSYSFRDIEQFF. The V and J genes are TRBV6-5 and TRBJ2-1; possibly TRBD1 for D (5 bases). CDR1 MNHEY and CDR2 SVGAGI come from the germline V gene. Between the trimmed V and J ends, which lost 0 bases and 9 bases, there was a span of 12 bases. The CDR3 has 14 amino acids.

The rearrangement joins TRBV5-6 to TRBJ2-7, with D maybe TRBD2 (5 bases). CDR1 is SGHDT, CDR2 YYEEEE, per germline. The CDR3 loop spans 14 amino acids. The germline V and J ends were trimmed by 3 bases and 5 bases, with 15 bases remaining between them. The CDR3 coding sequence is TGTGCCAGCAGCTCCCTAGCTGGGGTAGACGAGCAGTACTTC. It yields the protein CASSSLAGVDEQYF.

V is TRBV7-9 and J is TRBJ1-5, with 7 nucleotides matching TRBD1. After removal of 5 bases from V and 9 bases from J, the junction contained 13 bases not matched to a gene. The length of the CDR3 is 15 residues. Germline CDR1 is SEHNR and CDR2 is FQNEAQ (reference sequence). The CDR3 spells CASSPHPDRNGPQHF. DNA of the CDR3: TGTGCCAGCAGCCCCCACCCGGACAGGAATGGGCCCCAGCATTTT. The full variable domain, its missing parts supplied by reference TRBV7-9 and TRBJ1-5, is DTGVSQNPRHKITKRGQNVTFRCDPISEHNRLYWYRQTLGQGPEFLTYFQNEAQLEKSRLLSDRFSAERPKGSFSTLEIQRTEQGDSAMYLCASSPHPDRNGPQHFGDGTRLSIL.

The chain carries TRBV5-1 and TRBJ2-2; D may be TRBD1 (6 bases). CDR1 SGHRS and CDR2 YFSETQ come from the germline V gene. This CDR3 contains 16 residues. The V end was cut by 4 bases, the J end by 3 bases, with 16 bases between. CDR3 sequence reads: CASSRGQQVDTGELFF. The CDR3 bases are TGCGCCAGCAGCAGAGGACAGCAGGTGGACACCGGGGAGCTGTTTTTT.

The CDR3 DNA reads as TGTGCCACACACCGACTAGCCCTGAGCTCCTACAATGAGCAGTTCTTC. Amino acids: CATHRLALSSYNEQFF. The chain joins TRBV6-6 to TRBJ2-1, with 7 bases fitting TRBD2. Per germline, CDR1 MNHNY and CDR2 SVGAGI (reference sequence). With 10 bases clipped from V and 0 bases from J, the junction kept 12 bases outside the gene matches. This CDR3 is 16 amino acids long.

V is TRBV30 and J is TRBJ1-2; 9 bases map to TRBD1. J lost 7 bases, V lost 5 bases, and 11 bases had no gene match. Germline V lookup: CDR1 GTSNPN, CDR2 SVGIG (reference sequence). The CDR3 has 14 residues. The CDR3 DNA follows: TGTGCCTGGGGAATACCGGGACAGGGATCTGGCTACACCTTC. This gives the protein CAWGIPGQGSGYTF.

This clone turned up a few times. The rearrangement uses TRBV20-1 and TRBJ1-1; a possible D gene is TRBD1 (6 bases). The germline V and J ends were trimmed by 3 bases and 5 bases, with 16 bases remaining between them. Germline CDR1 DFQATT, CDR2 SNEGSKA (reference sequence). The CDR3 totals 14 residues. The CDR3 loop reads CSASTGPVITEAFF. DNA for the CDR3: TGCAGTGCTAGTACAGGGCCGGTGATTACTGAAGCTTTCTTT.

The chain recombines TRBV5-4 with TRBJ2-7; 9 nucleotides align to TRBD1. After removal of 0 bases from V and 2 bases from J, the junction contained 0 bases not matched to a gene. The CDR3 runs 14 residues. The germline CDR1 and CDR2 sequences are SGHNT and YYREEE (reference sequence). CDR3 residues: CASSLGTGAYEQYF. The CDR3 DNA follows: TGTGCCAGCAGCTTGGGGACAGGGGCCTACGAGCAGTACTTC.

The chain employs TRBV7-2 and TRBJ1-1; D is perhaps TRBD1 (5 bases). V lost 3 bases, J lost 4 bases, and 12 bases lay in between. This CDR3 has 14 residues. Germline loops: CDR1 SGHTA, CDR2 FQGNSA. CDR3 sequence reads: CASSFSGGGTEAFF. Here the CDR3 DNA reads TGTGCCAGCAGCTTTAGCGGGGGAGGCACTGAAGCTTTCTTT.

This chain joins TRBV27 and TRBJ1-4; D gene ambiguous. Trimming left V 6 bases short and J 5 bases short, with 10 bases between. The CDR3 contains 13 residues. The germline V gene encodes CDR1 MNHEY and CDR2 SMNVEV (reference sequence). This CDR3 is CASRRVENEKLFF. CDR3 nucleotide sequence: TGTGCCAGCAGGAGGGTAGAGAATGAAAAACTGTTTTTT.

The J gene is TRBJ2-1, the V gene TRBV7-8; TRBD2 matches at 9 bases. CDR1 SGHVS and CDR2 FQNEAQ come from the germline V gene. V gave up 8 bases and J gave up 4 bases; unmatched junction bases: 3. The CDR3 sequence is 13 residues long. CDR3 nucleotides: TGTGCCAGCCAGACTAGCGGTTACAATGAGCAGTTCTTC. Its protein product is CASQTSGYNEQFF.

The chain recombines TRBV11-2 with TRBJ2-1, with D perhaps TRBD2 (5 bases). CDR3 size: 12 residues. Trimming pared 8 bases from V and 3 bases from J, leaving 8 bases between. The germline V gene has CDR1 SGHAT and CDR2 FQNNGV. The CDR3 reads CASRGSYNEQFF. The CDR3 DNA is TGTGCCAGCCGAGGGAGCTACAATGAGCAGTTCTTC.

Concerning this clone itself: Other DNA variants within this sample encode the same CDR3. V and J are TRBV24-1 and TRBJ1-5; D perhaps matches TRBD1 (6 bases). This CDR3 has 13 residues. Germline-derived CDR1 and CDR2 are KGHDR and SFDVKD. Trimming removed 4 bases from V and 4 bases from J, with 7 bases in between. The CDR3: CATSETGNQPQHF. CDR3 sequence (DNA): TGTGCCACCAGTGAAACAGGGAATCAGCCCCAGCATTTT.

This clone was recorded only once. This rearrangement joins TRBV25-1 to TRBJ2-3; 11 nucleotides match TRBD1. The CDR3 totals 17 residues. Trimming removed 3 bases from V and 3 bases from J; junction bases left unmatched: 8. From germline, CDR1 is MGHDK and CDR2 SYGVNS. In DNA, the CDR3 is TGTGCCAGCAGTGATATTTTTGGGACAGGGGGAACAGATACGCAGTATTTT. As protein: CASSDIFGTGGTDTQYF.

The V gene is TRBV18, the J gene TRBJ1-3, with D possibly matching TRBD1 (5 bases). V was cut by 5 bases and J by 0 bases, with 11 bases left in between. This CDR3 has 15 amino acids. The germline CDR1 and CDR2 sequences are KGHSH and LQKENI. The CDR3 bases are TGTGCCAGCTCAGGGGGACTCGGCTCTGGAAACACCATATATTTT. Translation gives CASSGGLGSGNTIYF.

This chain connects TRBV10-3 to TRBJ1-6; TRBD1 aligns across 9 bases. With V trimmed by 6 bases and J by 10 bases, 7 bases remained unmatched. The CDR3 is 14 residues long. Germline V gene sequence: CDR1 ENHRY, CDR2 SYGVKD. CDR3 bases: TGTGCCATCAGGCAAACAGGGGGCCCATCACCCCTCCACTTT. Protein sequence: CAIRQTGGPSPLHF.

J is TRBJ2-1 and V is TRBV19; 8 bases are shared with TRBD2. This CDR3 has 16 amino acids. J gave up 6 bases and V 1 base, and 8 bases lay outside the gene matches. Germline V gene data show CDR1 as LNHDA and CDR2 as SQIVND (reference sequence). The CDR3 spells CASSIGTSSLGNEQFF. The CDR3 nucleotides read TGTGCCAGTAGTATAGGGACTAGCTCCCTCGGCAATGAGCAGTTCTTC.

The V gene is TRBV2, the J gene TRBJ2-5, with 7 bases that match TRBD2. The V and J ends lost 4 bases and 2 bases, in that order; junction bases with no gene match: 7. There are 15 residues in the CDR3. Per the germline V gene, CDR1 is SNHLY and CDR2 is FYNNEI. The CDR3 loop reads CASSGASGRQETQYF. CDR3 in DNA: TGTGCCAGCAGTGGGGCTAGCGGACGTCAAGAGACCCAGTACTTC.

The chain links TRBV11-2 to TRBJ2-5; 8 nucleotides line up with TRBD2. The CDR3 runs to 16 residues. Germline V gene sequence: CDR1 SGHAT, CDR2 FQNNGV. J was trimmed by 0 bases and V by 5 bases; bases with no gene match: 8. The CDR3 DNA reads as TGTGCCAGCAGCCTAATAGCGGGGTCGTACCAAGAGACCCAGTACTTC. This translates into CASSLIAGSYQETQYF.

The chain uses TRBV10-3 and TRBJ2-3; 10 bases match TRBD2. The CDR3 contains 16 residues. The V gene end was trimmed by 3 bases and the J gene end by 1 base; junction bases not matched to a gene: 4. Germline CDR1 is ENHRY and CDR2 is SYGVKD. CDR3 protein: CAISEGTSARTDTQYF. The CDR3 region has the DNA TGTGCCATCAGTGAAGGGACTAGCGCCCGCACAGATACGCAGTATTTT.

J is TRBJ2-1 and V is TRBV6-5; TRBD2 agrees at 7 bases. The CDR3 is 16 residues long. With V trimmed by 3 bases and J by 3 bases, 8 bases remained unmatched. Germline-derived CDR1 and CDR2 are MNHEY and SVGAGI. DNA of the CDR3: TGTGCCAGCAGTTATGGCGGCGGCGGGGGCTACAATGAGCAGTTCTTC. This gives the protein CASSYGGGGGYNEQFF.